The 21 T cell receptor beta chains below were found in one sample sequenced in a study of shared clonotypes between healthy human individuals. This table comes from immunoSEQ multiplex PCR, and its TCRdb copy is limited to in-frame clones, with some not included. This table has more than 2,000,000 clones, more than 90% appearing once. Sequencing used naive CD4+ T cells sorted from blood. The sample's subset: CD45RA+ positively selected. The origin of the receptors is a man younger than 35 in good health.

CDR3 nucleotide sequence: TGTGCCAGTAGTCCTTTAGGGCACACCGGGGAGCTGTTTTTT. It specifies CASSPLGHTGELFF. This chain joins TRBV19 and TRBJ2-2; D gene uncertain. The ends were cut back, 5 bases at V and 3 bases at J, with 10 bases in the middle. The CDR3 consists of 14 residues. The germline V gene encodes CDR1 LNHDA and CDR2 SQIVND (reference sequence).

V and J are TRBV18 and TRBJ2-7; D possibly corresponds to TRBD2 (6 bases). The CDR3 totals 12 residues. The germline V gene encodes CDR1 KGHSH and CDR2 LQKENI. V was trimmed by 8 bases and J by 6 bases, leaving 14 bases between them. CDR3 residues: CASQPRGGEQYF. The CDR3 DNA reads as TGTGCCAGCCAACCGCGGGGCGGCGAGCAGTACTTC.

The chain couples TRBV18 to TRBJ2-7, with 7 bases fitting TRBD1. CDR3 length: 14 residues. Looked up from germline, CDR1 is KGHSH and CDR2 is LQKENI. J gave up 5 bases and V 3 bases, and 7 bases lay outside the gene matches. CDR3 DNA sequence: TGTGCCAGCTCACCCACAGGGGTAGAGGACGAGCAGTACTTC. Amino acids: CASSPTGVEDEQYF.

For this clone: At the DNA level, this CDR3 is encoded by other sequences in the same sample as well. The J gene is TRBJ2-3, the V gene TRBV20-1; unclear D gene. Germline V gene lookup returns CDR1 DFQATT and CDR2 SNEGSKA (reference sequence). The CDR3 is 10 amino acids. V gave up 3 bases and J gave up 6 bases, with 4 bases separating them. This CDR3 is CSARRDTQYF. In DNA, the CDR3 is TGCAGTGCTAGGCGGGATACGCAGTATTTT.

The chain links TRBV6-6 to TRBJ2-7; 9 bases are shared with TRBD1. The CDR3 loop spans 13 amino acids. Germline CDR1 is MNHNY and CDR2 is SVGAGI (reference sequence). J lost 6 bases, V lost 8 bases, and 8 bases had no gene match. Written as DNA, the CDR3 is TGTGCCAGCCGGGACAGGGCCTATAGCGAGCAGTACTTC. Its translation is CASRDRAYSEQYF.

The chain combines TRBV28 with TRBJ1-4; D may be TRBD1 (6 bases). The CDR3 runs to 16 residues. V gave up 5 bases and J gave up 8 bases, with 21 bases separating them. Germline V gene data show CDR1 as MDHEN and CDR2 as SYDVKM. The CDR3 is CASSRGAGAKREKLFF. DNA of the CDR3: TGTGCCAGCAGTCGCGGGGCGGGGGCCAAGAGGGAAAAACTGTTTTTT.

The CDR3 loop is CASKEGTSLETQYF. CDR3 coding DNA: TGTGCCAGCAAGGAGGGGACTAGCTTAGAGACCCAGTACTTC. V usage is TRBV6-6 and J usage is TRBJ2-5, with TRBD2 identical over 9 bases. CDR3 length equals 14 residues. Per the germline V gene, CDR1 is MNHNY and CDR2 is SVGAGI (reference sequence). V shed 7 bases, J shed 4 bases, and the junction held 7 bases outside the gene matches.

The genes are TRBV30 and TRBJ1-2; D gene ambiguous. Trimming removed 0 bases at V and 8 bases at J, with 10 bases between. The germline V gene encodes CDR1 GTSNPN and CDR2 SVGIG (reference sequence). The CDR3 is made up of 12 amino acids. DNA for the CDR3: TGTGCCTGGAGTGTACGGGAAGGAGGCTACACCTTC. Its translation is CAWSVREGGYTF.

The V and J genes are TRBV23-1 and TRBJ2-7; D may be TRBD2 (7 bases). TRBV23-1 carries the ORF label, with uncertain function. V lost 0 bases to trimming and J lost 6 bases, with 24 bases between them. The CDR3 is made up of 18 amino acids. The CDR3 sequence: CASSQSGGGPPENGEQYF. The DNA of the CDR3 is TGCGCCAGCAGTCAATCAGGGGGGGGCCCCCCCGAAAACGGCGAGCAGTACTTC.

The chain uses TRBV7-9 and TRBJ1-4; 8 bases are a match to TRBD1. This CDR3 comprises 14 residues. V lost 5 bases, J lost 5 bases, and 4 bases stayed unmatched. Germline loops: CDR1 SEHNR, CDR2 FQNEAQ (reference sequence). CDR3 loop: CASSKGQGNEKLFF. CDR3 in DNA: TGTGCCAGCAGCAAAGGACAGGGAAATGAAAAACTGTTTTTT. Together with reference TRBV7-9 and TRBJ1-4, the CDR3 gives the full variable domain: DTGVSQNPRHKITKRGQNVTFRCDPISEHNRLYWYRQTLGQGPEFLTYFQNEAQLEKSRLLSDRFSAERPKGSFSTLEIQRTEQGDSAMYLCASSKGQGNEKLFFGSGTQLSVL.

This clone was seen more than once but under ten times. The sample has other DNA sequences that encode this CDR3 too. The rearrangement joins TRBV5-1 to TRBJ1-6; 9 bases agree with TRBD1. CDR3 length: 16 amino acids. Germline CDR1 SGHRS, CDR2 YFSETQ. V was pared by 5 bases and J by 7 bases, with 10 bases of the junction left unmatched. This chain's CDR3 is CASSLAGTGNNSPLHF. The CDR3 DNA follows: TGCGCCAGCAGTCTTGCCGGGACAGGGAACAATTCACCCCTCCACTTT.

The rearrangement uses TRBV5-1 and TRBJ2-1; no reliable D call. This CDR3 has 12 residues. The V gene lost 1 base and the J gene lost 8 bases, with 7 bases spanning the gap. The germline V gene encodes CDR1 SGHRS and CDR2 YFSETQ. CDR3 bases: TGCGCCAGCAGCTTGAGCCTGGATGAGCAGTTCTTC. Its translation is CASSLSLDEQFF.

This clone has only one observation. The CDR3 loop is CASIRTSGGSYNEQFF. The CDR3 DNA is TGTGCCAGTATCCGGACTAGCGGGGGCTCTTACAATGAGCAGTTCTTC. The gene calls are TRBV19 and TRBJ2-1, with 13 bases lining up with TRBD2. The junction had 7 bases not matched to a gene; V was cut back by 7 bases and J by 4 bases. CDR1 is LNHDA, CDR2 SQIVND, per germline (reference sequence). This CDR3 spans 16 amino acids.

This clone has just one count. The chain combines TRBV28 with TRBJ2-7, with 7 bases identical to TRBD2. Germline V lookup: CDR1 MDHEN, CDR2 SYDVKM. The CDR3 runs to 13 residues. V gave up 8 bases and J gave up 2 bases; unmatched junction bases: 6. The DNA of the CDR3 is TGTGCCAGCGATAACGGGGGGACCTACGAGCAGTACTTC. This encodes CASDNGGTYEQYF.

The chain links TRBV18 to TRBJ2-3; tentative D call: TRBD2 (5 bases). V lost 6 bases to trimming and J lost 7 bases, with 8 bases between them. The CDR3 extends over 11 amino acids. Germline V gene sequence: CDR1 KGHSH, CDR2 LQKENI. The CDR3 DNA sequence: TGTGCCAGCTCGTCGGGGTATACGCAGTATTTT. This encodes CASSSGYTQYF.

On this clone: The identical CDR3 is also encoded by other nucleotide sequences in the sample. CDR3 loop: CASSLRTSGVSTDTQYF. The CDR3 nucleotides read TGCGCCAGCAGCTTGCGGACTAGCGGGGTTAGCACAGATACGCAGTATTTT. V gene TRBV5-1 combines with J gene TRBJ2-3; 12 bases are a match to TRBD2. This CDR3 contains 17 residues. V lost 1 base and J lost 0; bases outside the gene matches: 3. CDR1 and CDR2 from the germline V gene are SGHRS and YFSETQ.

This clone was found once. The V gene is TRBV5-4, the J gene TRBJ2-7; D possibly corresponds to TRBD2 (5 bases). V was cut by 1 base and J by 1 base, with 15 bases left in between. CDR3 length equals 16 residues. Germline lookup yields CDR1 SGHNT and CDR2 YYREEE (reference sequence). The CDR3 is CASSLLASPSSYEQYF. DNA for the CDR3: TGTGCCAGCAGCTTGTTGGCTAGCCCCTCTTCCTACGAGCAGTACTTC.

V is TRBV6-5 and J is TRBJ2-5; D perhaps matches TRBD2 (8 bases). The V end was cut by 0 bases, the J end by 10 bases, with 21 bases between. Germline CDR1 MNHEY, CDR2 SVGAGI. This CDR3 contains 16 residues. CDR3 in DNA: TGTGCCAGCAGTTACTCGGGGAGCCGGGACAGCGGGAGCCAGTACTTC. This gives the protein CASSYSGSRDSGSQYF.

V is TRBV5-1 and J is TRBJ1-4; D possibly corresponds to TRBD1 (5 bases). CDR3 length: 15 residues. CDR1 and CDR2 (germline): SGHRS, YFSETQ. The V and J ends lost 0 bases and 4 bases respectively, with 10 bases between them. The CDR3 reads CASSLETGYNEKLFF. The CDR3 bases are TGCGCCAGCAGCTTGGAAACAGGTTATAATGAAAAACTGTTTTTT.

The count of this clone is one. The chain couples TRBV6-1 to TRBJ2-7; TRBD2 aligns across 9 bases. The CDR3 spans 14 residues. Germline V gives CDR1 MNHNS, CDR2 SASEGT. The trim removed 6 bases at V and 2 bases at J, leaving 5 bases unmatched. The CDR3 DNA is TGTGCCAGCAGCATTAGCGGGGGTACCTACGAGCAGTACTTC. It yields the protein CASSISGGTYEQYF.

The chain is built from TRBV10-3 and TRBJ2-3; D remains unclear. Trimming took 0 bases from V and 2 from J, leaving 9 bases between them. Germline V gives CDR1 ENHRY, CDR2 SYGVKD. The CDR3 length is 15 residues. The CDR3 spells CAISESGLDTDTQYF. The CDR3 coding sequence is TGTGCCATCAGTGAGTCAGGGTTGGACACAGATACGCAGTATTTT.